This TCR beta chain was sequenced for a study of blood T cell repertoires in COVID-19 (dated by TCRdb to the early 2020s). In the study overall: Samples covering the acute and convalescent phases of COVID-19 were provided by collaborators in the United States, Italy and Spain. The material from the prospective study consisted of cDNA or gDNA derived from T cells, B-cell-depleted T cells, or PBMCs. Subjects who had been exposed to COVID-19, were actively infected with it, or had recovered from it provided the deeply sampled blood TCRbeta repertoires that made up the dataset. The repertoires were released in a freely available public database intended as a resource for research on the immune response to SARS-CoV-2. Samples were obtained from the ongoing ImmuneRACE study (first 160 participants) and from over 1,000 subjects provided by 6 global collaborators. A de-identified subject ID, COVID-19 status, age in years and sex were almost always included in the sample metadata. Where available, HLA class I and class II types were obtained from metadata supplied by the sample provider rather than from assay-based typing. The full study reports these points: The amount of clinical and demographic metadata varied by source and participant and was provided uncurated.

Deletion took 3 bases off V and 4 bases off J, with a span of 10 bases between the germline ends. Taken from the germline V gene (reference sequence), the CDR1 and CDR2 loops are DFQATT and SNEGSKA. Reading from cysteine to phenylalanine, the CDR3 counts 13 amino acids. The read is trimmed to its CDR3 DNA, 39 bases read in frame from base 1. In Seattle, one collaborating source enrolled patients while the infection was active and tracked those patients longitudinally over the course of disease. Whole blood was collected in K2EDTA tubes by collaborating institutions according to the institutions' own protocols. For TCRbeta analysis, collaborators shipped samples as frozen whole blood, isolated PBMCs, or DNA extracted from either of those sample types. This clone appeared a few times. Its antigen has not been determined. The sample holds no much larger clone one base away, and base qualities are not on file.

TCRbeta CDR3 regions were amplified from genomic DNA by means of the immunoSEQ Assay, a bias-controlled multiplex PCR. The original methods were these. Within the assay, amplification of reference gene primers was used to estimate how many nucleated cells each sample contained. To quantify the absolute abundance of each unique TCRbeta CDR3 rearrangement, sequence reads were collapsed and filtered. For each sample, productive Simpson clonality was calculated by taking the square root of Simpson's diversity index across productive rearrangements. Here the immuneACCESS table is served through TCRdb, limited to in-frame sequences with V and J called. Missing clones are a known gap in these copies; in checked studies unresolved V genes cover under half, and the rest lacks a known reason. V, J and clone size reflect that table, while D and trimming were determined from the DNA. Here the sample has over 70,000 clones; about 74% occur a single time. The biggest ten clones account for 2% to 2.5% of the sample.

In this chain, TRBV20-1 is recombined with TRBJ2-1; the D segment could be TRBD1, given 6 matching bases. The sequenced material came from peripheral blood. The sequence was collected from a man in his sixties or seventies with COVID-19, enrolled during active disease. The nucleotides are TGCAGTGCTAGTCGGGACACTTACAATGAGCAGTTCTTC. Translation gives CSASRDTYNEQFF.